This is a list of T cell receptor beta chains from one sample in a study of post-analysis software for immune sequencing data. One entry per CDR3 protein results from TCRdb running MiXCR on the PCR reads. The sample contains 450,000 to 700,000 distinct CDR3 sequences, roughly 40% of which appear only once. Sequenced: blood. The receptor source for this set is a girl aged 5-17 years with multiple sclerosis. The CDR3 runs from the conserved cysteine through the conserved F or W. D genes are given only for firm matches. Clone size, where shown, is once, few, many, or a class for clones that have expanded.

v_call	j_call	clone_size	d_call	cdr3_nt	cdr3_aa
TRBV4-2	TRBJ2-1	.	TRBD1	TGTGCCAGCAGCCACCAACAGGGGCAGCAGTTCTTC	CASSHQQGQQFF
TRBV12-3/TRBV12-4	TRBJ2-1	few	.	TGTGCCAGCAGTCTTGGGGACGTGGGGCAGTTCTTC	CASSLGDVGQFF
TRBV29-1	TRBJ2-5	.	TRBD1	TGCAGCGTCGACCCGACAGGGGGAAAGTACTTC	CSVDPTGGKYF
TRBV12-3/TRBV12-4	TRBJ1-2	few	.	TGTGCCAGCAGTTTAATCGGAGATGGCTACACCTTC	CASSLIGDGYTF
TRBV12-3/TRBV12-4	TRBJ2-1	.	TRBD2	TGTGCCAGCAGTACTAGCGGGAGGGCCTATGAGCAGTTCTTC	CASSTSGRAYEQFF
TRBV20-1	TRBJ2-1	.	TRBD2	TGCAGTGCTAGACATACCCGGACTAGCGGGAGTCCCCTCCTGTACAATGAGCAGTTCTTC	CSARHTRTSGSPLLYNEQFF
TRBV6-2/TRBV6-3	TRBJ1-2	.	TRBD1	TGTGCCAGCAGTTACTCGGTGGACAGGGGATCCGGTCATAATGGCTACACCTTC	CASSYSVDRGSGHNGYTF
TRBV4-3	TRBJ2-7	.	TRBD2	TGCGCCAGCGGCCAAGATCAAACCAGCGGGAGCTCCTACGAGCAGTACTTC	CASGQDQTSGSSYEQYF
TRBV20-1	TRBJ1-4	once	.	TGCAGTGCCCCGGGCGGGGTTGATGAAAAACCGTTTTTT	CSAPGGVDEKPFF
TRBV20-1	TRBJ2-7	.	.	TGCAGTGCTAGAGGAGCCGGGCGGGTTAGCTCCTACGAGCAGTACTTC	CSARGAGRVSSYEQYF
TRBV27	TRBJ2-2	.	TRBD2	TGTGCCAGCAGTTTATTAGCGGGAGGATACACCGGGGAGCTGTTTTTT	CASSLLAGGYTGELFF
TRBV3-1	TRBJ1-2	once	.	TGTGCCGGCAGCCAAGATCAGTCTAACTATGGCTACACCTTC	CAGSQDQSNYGYTF
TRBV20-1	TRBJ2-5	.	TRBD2	TGCAGTGACGTAGCGGGAACGGAAGAGACCCAGTACTTC	CSDVAGTEETQYF
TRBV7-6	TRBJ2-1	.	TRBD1	TGTGCCAGCAGCCCCCAGGGGGCGAAGTACAATGAGCAGTTCTTC	CASSPQGAKYNEQFF
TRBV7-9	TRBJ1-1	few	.	TGTGCCAGCAGTTTCGACGCAACCGAAGCTTTCTTT	CASSFDATEAFF
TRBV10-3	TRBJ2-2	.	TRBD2	TGTGCCATCAGGGGGCCGACTAGCGGCCTAACCGGGGAGCTGTTTTTT	CAIRGPTSGLTGELFF
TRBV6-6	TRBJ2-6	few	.	TGTGCCACCCGGCAAGTTTCTGGGGCCAACGTCCTGACTTTC	CATRQVSGANVLTF
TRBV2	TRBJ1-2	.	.	TGTGCCAGCAGTGAAGGAGGGAGGGATGGCTACACCTTC	CASSEGGRDGYTF
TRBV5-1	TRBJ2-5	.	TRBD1	TGCGCCAGCCGTCCCGAGACAGGGGGAGGAGAGACCCAGTACTTC	CASRPETGGGETQYF
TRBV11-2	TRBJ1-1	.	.	TGTGCCAGCAGCTTCTCGTGGGGGAACACTGAAGCTTTCTTT	CASSFSWGNTEAFF
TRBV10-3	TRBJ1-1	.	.	TGTGCCATATCGGGGGACATGAACACTGAAGCTTTCTTT	CAISGDMNTEAFF
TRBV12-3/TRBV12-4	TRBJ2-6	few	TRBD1	TGTGCCAGCAGTCACACAGGGGCTGGGGCCAACGTCCTGACTTTC	CASSHTGAGANVLTF